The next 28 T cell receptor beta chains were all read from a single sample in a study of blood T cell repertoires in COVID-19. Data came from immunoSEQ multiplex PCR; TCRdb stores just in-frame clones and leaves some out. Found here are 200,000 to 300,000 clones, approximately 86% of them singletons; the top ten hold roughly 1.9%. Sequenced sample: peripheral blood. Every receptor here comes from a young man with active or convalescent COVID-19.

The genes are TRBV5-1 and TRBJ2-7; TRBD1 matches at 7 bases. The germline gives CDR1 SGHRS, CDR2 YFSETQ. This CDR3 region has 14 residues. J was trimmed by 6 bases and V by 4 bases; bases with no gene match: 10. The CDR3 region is CASSLEPTGTEQYF. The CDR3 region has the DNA TGCGCCAGCAGCCTCGAACCGACAGGGACCGAGCAGTACTTC.

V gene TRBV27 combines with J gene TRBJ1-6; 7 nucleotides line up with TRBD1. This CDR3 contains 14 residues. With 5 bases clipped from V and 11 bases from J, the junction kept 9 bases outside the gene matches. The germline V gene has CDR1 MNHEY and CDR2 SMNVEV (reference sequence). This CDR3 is CASSQRHRGPPLHF. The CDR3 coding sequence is TGTGCCAGCAGTCAACGCCACAGGGGCCCACCCCTCCACTTT.

The chain's CDR3 is CASSQMTGGVGTGELFF. The CDR3 DNA sequence: TGTGCCAGCAGCCAGATGACAGGGGGCGTGGGCACCGGGGAGCTGTTTTTT. V and J are TRBV4-2 and TRBJ2-2; TRBD1 agrees at 10 bases. CDR1 is LGHNA, CDR2 YNFKEQ, per germline. CDR3 length: 17 amino acids. The J segment lost 4 bases and the V segment lost 3 bases, leaving 8 bases of the junction unmatched.

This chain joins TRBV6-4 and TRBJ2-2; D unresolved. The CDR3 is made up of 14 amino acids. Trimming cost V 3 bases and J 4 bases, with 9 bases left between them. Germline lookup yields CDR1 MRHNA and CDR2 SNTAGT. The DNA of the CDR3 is TGTGCCAGCAGTGAGGGCTACCCCACCGGGGAGCTGTTTTTT. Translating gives CASSEGYPTGELFF.

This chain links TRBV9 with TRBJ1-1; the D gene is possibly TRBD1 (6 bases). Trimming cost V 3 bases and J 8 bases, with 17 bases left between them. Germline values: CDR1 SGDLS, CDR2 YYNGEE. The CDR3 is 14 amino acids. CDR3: CASSDERGAREAFF. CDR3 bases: TGTGCCAGCAGCGACGAACGGGGGGCGCGGGAAGCTTTCTTT.

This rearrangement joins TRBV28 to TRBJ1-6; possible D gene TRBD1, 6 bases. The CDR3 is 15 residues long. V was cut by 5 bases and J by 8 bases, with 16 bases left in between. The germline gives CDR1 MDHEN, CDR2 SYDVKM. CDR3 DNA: TGTGCCAGCAGTACCCGACAGGAGCACGATTCACCCCTCCACTTT. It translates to CASSTRQEHDSPLHF.

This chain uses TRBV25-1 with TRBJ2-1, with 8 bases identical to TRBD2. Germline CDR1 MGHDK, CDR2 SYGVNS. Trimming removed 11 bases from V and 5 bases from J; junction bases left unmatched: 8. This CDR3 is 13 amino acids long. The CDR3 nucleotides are TGTGCCGGTACACTAGCGGCTAACAATGAGCAGTTCTTC. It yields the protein CAGTLAANNEQFF.

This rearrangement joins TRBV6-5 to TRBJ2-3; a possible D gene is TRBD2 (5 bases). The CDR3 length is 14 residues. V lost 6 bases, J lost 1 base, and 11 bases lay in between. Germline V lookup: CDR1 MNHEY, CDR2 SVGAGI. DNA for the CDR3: TGTGCCAGCAGACGGGAAGGTCGCACAGATACGCAGTATTTT. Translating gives CASRREGRTDTQYF.

The CDR3 reads CASSLTGWGVSTDTQYF. As DNA, the CDR3 is TGTGCCAGCAGCTTAACGGGCTGGGGGGTTAGCACAGATACGCAGTATTTT. This chain uses TRBV7-6 with TRBJ2-3, with D maybe TRBD2 (6 bases). CDR1 and CDR2 (germline): SGHVS, FNYEAQ. The ends were cut back, 2 bases at V and 0 bases at J, with 15 bases in the middle. CDR3 length: 17 amino acids.

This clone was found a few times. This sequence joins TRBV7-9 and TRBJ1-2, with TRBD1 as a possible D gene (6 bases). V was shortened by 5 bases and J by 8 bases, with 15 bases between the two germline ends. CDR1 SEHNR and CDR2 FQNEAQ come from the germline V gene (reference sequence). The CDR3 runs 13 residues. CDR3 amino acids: CASSPPGGLGYTF. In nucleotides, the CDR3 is TGTGCCAGCAGCCCCCCCGGGGGGCTCGGCTACACCTTC.

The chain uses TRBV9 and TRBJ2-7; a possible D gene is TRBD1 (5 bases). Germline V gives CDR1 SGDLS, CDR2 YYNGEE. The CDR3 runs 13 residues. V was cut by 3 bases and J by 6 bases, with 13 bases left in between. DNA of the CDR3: TGTGCCAGCAGCGACGGTGGGGCGGCCGAGCAGTACTTC. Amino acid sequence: CASSDGGAAEQYF.

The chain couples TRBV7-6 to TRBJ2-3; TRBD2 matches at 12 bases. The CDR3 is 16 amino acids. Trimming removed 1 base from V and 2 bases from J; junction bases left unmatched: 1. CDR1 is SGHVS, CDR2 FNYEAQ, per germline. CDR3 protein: CASSLGLAGATDTQYF. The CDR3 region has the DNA TGTGCCAGCAGCTTAGGACTAGCGGGGGCCACAGATACGCAGTATTTT.

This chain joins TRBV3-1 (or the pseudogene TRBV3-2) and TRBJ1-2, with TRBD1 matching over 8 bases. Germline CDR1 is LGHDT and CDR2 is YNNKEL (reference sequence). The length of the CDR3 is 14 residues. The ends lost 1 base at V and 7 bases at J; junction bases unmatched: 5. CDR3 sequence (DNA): TGTGCCAGCAGCCAAGGACAGGGGATAGGTGGCTACACCTTC. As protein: CASSQGQGIGGYTF.

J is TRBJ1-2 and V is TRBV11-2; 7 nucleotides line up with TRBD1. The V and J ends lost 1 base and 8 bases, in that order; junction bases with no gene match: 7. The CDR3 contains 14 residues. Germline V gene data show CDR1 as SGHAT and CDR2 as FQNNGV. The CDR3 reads CASSLVQGGVGYTF. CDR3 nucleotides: TGTGCCAGCAGCTTAGTTCAGGGGGGAGTCGGCTACACCTTC.

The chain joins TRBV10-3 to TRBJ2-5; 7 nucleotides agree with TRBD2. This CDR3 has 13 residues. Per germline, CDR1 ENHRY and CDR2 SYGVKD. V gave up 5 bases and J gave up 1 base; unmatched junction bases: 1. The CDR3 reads CAISSGVQETQYF. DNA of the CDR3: TGTGCCATCAGTAGCGGGGTCCAAGAGACCCAGTACTTC.

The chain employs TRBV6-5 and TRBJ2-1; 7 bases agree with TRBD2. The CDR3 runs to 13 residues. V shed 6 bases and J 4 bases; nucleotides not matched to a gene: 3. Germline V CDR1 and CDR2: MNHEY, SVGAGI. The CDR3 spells CASSGTKYNEQFF. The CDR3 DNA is TGTGCCAGCAGCGGGACTAAGTACAATGAGCAGTTCTTC.

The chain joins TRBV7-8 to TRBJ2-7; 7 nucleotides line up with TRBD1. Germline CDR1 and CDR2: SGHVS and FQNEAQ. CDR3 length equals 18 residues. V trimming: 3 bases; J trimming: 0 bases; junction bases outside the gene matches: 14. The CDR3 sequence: CASSFFMPNRDSSYEQYF. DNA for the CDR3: TGTGCCAGCAGCTTTTTTATGCCCAACCGGGACAGCTCCTACGAGCAGTACTTC.

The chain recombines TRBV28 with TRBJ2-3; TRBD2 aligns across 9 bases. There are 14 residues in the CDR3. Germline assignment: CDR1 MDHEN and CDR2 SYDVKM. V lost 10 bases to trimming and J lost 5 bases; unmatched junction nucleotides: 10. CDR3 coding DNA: TGTGCCACCAAATTGACTAGCGGTCAAGATACGCAGTATTTT. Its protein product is CATKLTSGQDTQYF.

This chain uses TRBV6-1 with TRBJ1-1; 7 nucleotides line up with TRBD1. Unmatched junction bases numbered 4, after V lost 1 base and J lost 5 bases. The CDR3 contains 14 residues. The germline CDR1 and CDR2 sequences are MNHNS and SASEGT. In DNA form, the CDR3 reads TGTGCCAGCAGTGAAGAGGGGGCACGGACTGAAGCTTTCTTT. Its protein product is CASSEEGARTEAFF.

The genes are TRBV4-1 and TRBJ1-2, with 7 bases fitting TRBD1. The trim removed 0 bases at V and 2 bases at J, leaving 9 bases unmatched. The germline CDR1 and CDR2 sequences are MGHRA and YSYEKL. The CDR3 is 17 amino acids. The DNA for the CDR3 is TGCGCCAGCAGCCAAGAACTAACGACAGGGCCAAACTATGGCTACACCTTC. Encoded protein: CASSQELTTGPNYGYTF.

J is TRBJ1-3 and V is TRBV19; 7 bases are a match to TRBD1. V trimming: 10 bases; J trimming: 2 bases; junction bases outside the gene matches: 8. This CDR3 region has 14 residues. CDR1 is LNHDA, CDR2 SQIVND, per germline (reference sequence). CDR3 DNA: TGTGCCACCGGGACAGTTTTCGCTGGAAACACCATATATTTT. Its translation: CATGTVFAGNTIYF.

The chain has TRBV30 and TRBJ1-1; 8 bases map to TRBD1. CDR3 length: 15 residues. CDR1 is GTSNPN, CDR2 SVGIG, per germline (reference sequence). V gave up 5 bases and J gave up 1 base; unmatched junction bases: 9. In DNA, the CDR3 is TGTGCCTGGCGGGCAGGGGGCACTCCGAACACTGAAGCTTTCTTT. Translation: CAWRAGGTPNTEAFF.

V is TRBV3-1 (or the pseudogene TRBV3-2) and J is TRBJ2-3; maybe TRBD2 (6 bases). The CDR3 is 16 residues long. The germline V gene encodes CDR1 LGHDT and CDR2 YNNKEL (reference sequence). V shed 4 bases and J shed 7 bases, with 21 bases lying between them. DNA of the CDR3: TGTGCCAGCAGCCGGAATAGCGGTTCGTCTCGTTATACGCAGTATTTT. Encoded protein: CASSRNSGSSRYTQYF.

CDR3 nucleotides: TGTGCCAGCAGCTTAGGGACTAGGAGCACAGATACGCAGTATTTT. The encoded protein is CASSLGTRSTDTQYF. The chain uses TRBV7-8 and TRBJ2-3; 7 bases map to TRBD2. Losses at the gene ends were 1 base for V and 0 bases for J; bases not matched to a gene: 1. Germline CDR1 SGHVS, CDR2 FQNEAQ. This CDR3 is 15 amino acids long.

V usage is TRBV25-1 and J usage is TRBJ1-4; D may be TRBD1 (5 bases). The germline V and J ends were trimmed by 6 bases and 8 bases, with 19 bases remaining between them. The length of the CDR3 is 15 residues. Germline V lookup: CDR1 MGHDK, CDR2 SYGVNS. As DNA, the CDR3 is TGTGCCAGCAGGAAGGAAGGGGCGGCCGGAGAAAAACTGTTTTTT. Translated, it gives CASRKEGAAGEKLFF.

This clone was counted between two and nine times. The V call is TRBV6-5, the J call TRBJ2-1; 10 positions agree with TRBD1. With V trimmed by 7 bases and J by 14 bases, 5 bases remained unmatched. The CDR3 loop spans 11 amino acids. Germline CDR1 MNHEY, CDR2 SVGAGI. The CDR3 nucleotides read TGTGCCAGCACCGAAGGGACAGGGGAGTTCTTC. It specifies CASTEGTGEFF.

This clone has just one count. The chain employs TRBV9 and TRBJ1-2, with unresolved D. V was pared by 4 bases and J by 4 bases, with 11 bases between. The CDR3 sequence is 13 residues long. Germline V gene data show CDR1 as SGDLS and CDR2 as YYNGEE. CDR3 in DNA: TGTGCCAGCAGCCCGTCCCTTAGCTATGGCTACACCTTC. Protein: CASSPSLSYGYTF.

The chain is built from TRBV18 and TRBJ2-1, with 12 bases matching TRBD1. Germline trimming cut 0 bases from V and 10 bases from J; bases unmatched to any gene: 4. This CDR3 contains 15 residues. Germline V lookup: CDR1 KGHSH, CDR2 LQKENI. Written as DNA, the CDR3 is TGTGCCAGCTCACCACCGGGACAGGGGGCTTGGGAGCAGTTCTTC. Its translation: CASSPPGQGAWEQFF.